This TCR beta chain was sequenced in a study of blood T cell repertoires in COVID-19. The wider study: Donors in the United States, Italy and Spain gave samples during acute or convalescent COVID-19.

How the authors handled the data: Estimation of nucleated cell counts relied on the amplification of reference gene primers. Measured with immunoSEQ multiplex PCR; TCRdb has only the in-frame clones, and not every one. For V, J and clone size, that table is used; D and trimming come from the DNA. The sample contains tens of thousands of clones, roughly 86% of which appear only once. This CDR3 contains 13 residues. CDR1 and CDR2 from the germline V gene are SGHDT and YYEEEE. J was trimmed by 5 bases and V by 4 bases; bases with no gene match: 2. The sequencing input was peripheral blood. V usage is TRBV5-6 and J usage is TRBJ1-2, with 10 bases that match TRBD1. This clonotype originated in a woman aged 55-69 years with acute or convalescent COVID-19. CDR3 amino acids: CASSEGQGYGYTF. The CDR3 DNA reads as TGTGCCAGCAGCGAGGGACAGGGGTATGGCTACACCTTC.